This T cell receptor (beta chain) derives from a study of spatial heterogeneity in lung cancer. Across the study: Raw reads showed each unique TCR and UMI combination turning up more than ten times on average. General study points: Tumoral mutation counts were tracked by counts of expanded intratumoral alpha and beta TCRs.

All TCR cDNA molecules were individually tagged with a unique molecular identifier. TCRdb re-analysed the 5' RACE reads in MiXCR, keeping a single row per CDR3 protein. The repertoire consists of roughly 9,300 distinct CDR3 sequences, with roughly 5.5% occurring once and the leading ten covering 24%. This clonotype has only a few counts. Its antigen is as yet unknown. The CDR3 consists of 15 residues. The V gene end was trimmed by 0 bases and the J gene end by 11 bases; junction bases not matched to a gene: 12. From germline, CDR1 is SGHRS and CDR2 YFSETQ. Time point described: sample taken at primary tumor resection. Samples were donated by 72 untreated early-stage non-small cell lung cancer patients. Without sorting, whole RNA was sequenced from tumor, nontumor lung or frozen PBMC.

The clonotype was recovered from a female donor with early-stage non-small cell lung cancer. The chain combines TRBV5-1 with TRBJ2-5; TRBD1 matches at 8 bases. Sequences were derived from lung tumor tissue, sampled at surgery. This CDR3 reads CASSLGVQGASSQYF. The CDR3 DNA sequence: TGCGCCAGCAGCTTGGGAGTCCAGGGGGCTAGTTCTCAGTACTTC.